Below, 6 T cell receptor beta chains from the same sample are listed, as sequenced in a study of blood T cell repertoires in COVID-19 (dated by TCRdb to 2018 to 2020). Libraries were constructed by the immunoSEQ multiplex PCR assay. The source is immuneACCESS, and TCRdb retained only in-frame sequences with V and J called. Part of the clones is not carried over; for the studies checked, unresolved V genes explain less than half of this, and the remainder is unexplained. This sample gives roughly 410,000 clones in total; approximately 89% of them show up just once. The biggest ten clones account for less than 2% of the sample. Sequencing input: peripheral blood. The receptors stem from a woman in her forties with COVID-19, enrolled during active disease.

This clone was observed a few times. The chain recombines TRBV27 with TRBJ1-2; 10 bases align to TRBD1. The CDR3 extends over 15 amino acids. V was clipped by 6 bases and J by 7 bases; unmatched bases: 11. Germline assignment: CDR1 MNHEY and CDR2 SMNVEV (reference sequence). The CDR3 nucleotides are TGTGCCAGCAGCCCGACAGGGGGCCGAGGTGGTGGCTACACCTTC. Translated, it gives CASSPTGGRGGGYTF.

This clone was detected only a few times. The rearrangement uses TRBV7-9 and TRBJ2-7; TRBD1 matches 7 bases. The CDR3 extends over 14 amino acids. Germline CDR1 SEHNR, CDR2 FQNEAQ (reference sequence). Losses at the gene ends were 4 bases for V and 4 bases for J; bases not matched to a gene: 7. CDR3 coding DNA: TGTGCCAGCAGCTACCGGGACAGACTATACGAGCAGTACTTC. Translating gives CASSYRDRLYEQYF.

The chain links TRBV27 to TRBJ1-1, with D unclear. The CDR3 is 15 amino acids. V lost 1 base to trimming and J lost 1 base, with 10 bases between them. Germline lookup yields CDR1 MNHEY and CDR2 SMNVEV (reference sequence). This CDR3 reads CASSLFGPGNTEAFF. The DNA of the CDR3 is TGTGCCAGCAGTTTATTTGGGCCCGGGAACACTGAAGCTTTCTTT.

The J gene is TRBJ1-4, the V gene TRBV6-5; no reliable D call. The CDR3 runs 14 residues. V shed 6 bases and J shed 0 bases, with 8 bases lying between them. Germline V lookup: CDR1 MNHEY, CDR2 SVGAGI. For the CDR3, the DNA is TGTGCCAGCAGACCAGTGGCAACTAATGAAAAACTGTTTTTT. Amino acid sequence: CASRPVATNEKLFF.

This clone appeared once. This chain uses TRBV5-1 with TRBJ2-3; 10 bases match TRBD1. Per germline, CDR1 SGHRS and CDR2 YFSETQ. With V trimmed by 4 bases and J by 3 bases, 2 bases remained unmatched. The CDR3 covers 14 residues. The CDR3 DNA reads TGCGCCAGCAGCGAGGGACAGGGGACAGATACGCAGTATTTT. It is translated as CASSEGQGTDTQYF.

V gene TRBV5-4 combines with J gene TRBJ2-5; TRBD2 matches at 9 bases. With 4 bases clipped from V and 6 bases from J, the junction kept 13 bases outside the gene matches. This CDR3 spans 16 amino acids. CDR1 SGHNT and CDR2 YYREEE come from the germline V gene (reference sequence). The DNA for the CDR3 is TGTGCCAGCAGCCATTTAGGCGGGGGGGCCCTAAAGACCCAGTACTTC. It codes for CASSHLGGGALKTQYF.